This section outlines one TCR beta chain sequence together with its context. It lacks a known antigen. No much larger clonotype is one base removed from it; base qualities were not supplied. The library was prepared using PCR. The sequencer was an Illumina HiSeq 2500. To normalize quantification of the TCRbeta repertoire, the TCR libraries were built with molecular barcoding that relied on unique molecular identifiers. TCRdb applied fastp at Q25 and MiXCR to the public reads, then kept only in-frame beta chains. One record per CDR3 amino acid sequence lists the most common genes and DNA. The sample table records around 400,000 distinct CDR3 sequences; about a fifth of these occur just once. The top ten constitute about 3.8% of the sample. These data come from a study of T-cell reconstitution after alpha-beta-depleted transplantation in children (dated by TCRdb to between 2015 and 2016). For the wider study: The study quantitatively tracked T-cell immune reconstitution after TCRalphabeta/CD19-depleted allogeneic hematopoietic cell transplantation in children using TCR repertoire profiling.

The CDR3, from cysteine to phenylalanine, totals 12 residues. CDR3 DNA only is kept here, 36 bases in frame from base 1. The germline ends are 12 bases apart after V is trimmed by 7 bases and J by 8 bases. From the germline V gene, CDR1 is MDHEN and CDR2 is SYDVKM. The rearranged segments are TRBV28 and TRBJ2-1, with the D segment possibly TRBD1 or TRBD2, each aligning over 5 bases. The material sequenced was PBMCs from the stem cell graft donor, taken from the stem cell graft. The TCR comes from a human donor who donated a stem cell graft to a child with acute myeloid leukemia. The CDR3 reads as follows: CASTVLGDEQFF. At the DNA level, the sequence is TGTGCCAGCACTGTCTTGGGGGATGAGCAGTTCTTC. Here the CDR3 is joined to the reference TRBV28 and TRBJ2-1 genes, and the full variable domain is: DVKVTQSSRYLVKRTGEKVFLECVQDMDHENMFWYRQDPGLGLRLIYFSYDVKMKEKGDIPEGYSVSREKKERFSLILESASTNQTSMYLCASTVLGDEQFFGPGTRLTVL.